The 24 T cell receptor beta chains presented below share a single source sample, sequenced in a study of CD8 T cells in ankylosing spondylitis. One entry per CDR3 protein, called by TCRdb with MiXCR from the 5' RACE reads. The sample consists of a few hundred thousand distinct CDR3 sequences, about 20% of them appearing once. Specimen: blood, either unsorted or a sorted T cell fraction (not recorded which). The receptors originated from a female donor with ankylosing spondylitis or in good health (not recorded which).

The chain joins TRBV29-1 to TRBJ1-1, with D perhaps matching TRBD1 (5 bases). V lost 3 bases, J lost 1 base, and 9 bases lay in between. Germline V gene sequence: CDR1 SQVTM, CDR2 ANQGSEA. This CDR3 is 13 amino acids long. DNA of the CDR3: TGCAGCGTTGAGGGACGGCAGAACACTGAAGCTTTCTTT. Translation: CSVEGRQNTEAFF.

This clonotype was observed a handful of times. V and J are TRBV3-1 and TRBJ2-2; 15 nucleotides align to TRBD2. The CDR3 runs to 18 residues. The germline V gene encodes CDR1 LGHDT and CDR2 YNNKEL (reference sequence). V lost 4 bases and J lost 3; bases outside the gene matches: 6. In DNA, the CDR3 is TGTGCCAGCAGCCCGGGACTAGCGGGAGGTTCGGACACCGGGGAGCTGTTTTTT. This sequence encodes CASSPGLAGGSDTGELFF.

This clonotype was seen many times. The chain uses TRBV6-5 and TRBJ1-2; D may be TRBD1 (5 bases). V lost 4 bases, J lost 8 bases, and 11 bases lay in between. CDR1 MNHEY and CDR2 SVGAGI come from the germline V gene. The CDR3 extends over 12 amino acids. The CDR3 protein is CASSSQGGGYTF. CDR3 DNA: TGTGCCAGCAGTTCCCAGGGAGGGGGCTACACCTTC.

This clonotype occurred once. The rearrangement joins TRBV9 to TRBJ2-3; 11 nucleotides agree with TRBD2. This CDR3 comprises 16 residues. The junction had 3 bases not matched to a gene; V was cut back by 2 bases and J by 1 base. Germline values: CDR1 SGDLS, CDR2 YYNGEE. Here the CDR3 reads CASSVLAGGGTDTQYF. The CDR3 coding sequence is TGTGCCAGCAGCGTCCTAGCGGGAGGTGGCACAGATACGCAGTATTTT.

The CDR3 is CASSQGLFFGELFF. The CDR3 DNA is TGCGCCAGCAGCCAAGGGTTATTTTTCGGGGAGCTGTTTTTT. This chain connects TRBV4-3 to TRBJ2-2; D not resolved. The CDR3 is 14 residues long. V was shortened by 1 base and J by 7 bases, with 10 bases between the two germline ends. Per germline, CDR1 LGHNA and CDR2 YSLEER.

This clonotype came up a few times. This rearrangement joins TRBV20-1 to TRBJ2-5; the match to TRBD2 covers 9 bases. The germline CDR1 and CDR2 sequences are DFQATT and SNEGSKA (reference sequence). There are 16 residues in the CDR3. V lost 5 bases and J lost 6; bases outside the gene matches: 16. The CDR3 loop is CSAPRGSGGLLKTQYF. Here the CDR3 DNA reads TGCAGTGCTCCCCGGGGTAGCGGGGGACTGTTGAAGACCCAGTACTTC.

In its sample, this clonotype was seen many times. The chain carries TRBV5-1 and TRBJ2-3, with TRBD2 as a possible D gene (6 bases). Germline CDR1 reads SGHRS; CDR2 reads YFSETQ. This CDR3 comprises 12 residues. With 0 bases removed from V and 8 bases from J, the gap between germline ends came to 7 bases. CDR3 in DNA: TGCGCCAGCAGCTTGGAAGCGGGTACGCAGTATTTT. Translation: CASSLEAGTQYF.

This clonotype was seen repeatedly, ten times or more. The chain has TRBV20-1 and TRBJ2-1; D may be TRBD2 (5 bases). This CDR3 spans 12 amino acids. Trimming cost V 2 bases and J 15 bases, with 17 bases left between them. Germline values: CDR1 DFQATT, CDR2 SNEGSKA (reference sequence). CDR3 sequence: CSARHRGDIRFF. The CDR3 nucleotides read TGCAGTGCTAGACACCGGGGAGACATTCGGTTCTTC.

There are many counts of this clonotype. The chain combines TRBV7-9 with TRBJ2-1; perhaps TRBD1 as D (6 bases). Germline V CDR1 and CDR2: SEHNR, FQNEAQ (reference sequence). This CDR3 spans 16 amino acids. Trimming removed 1 base at V and 1 base at J, with 11 bases between. CDR3 DNA: TGTGCCAGCAGCTTAGGCACAGGGTTTTCCTACAATGAGCAGTTCTTC. Protein product: CASSLGTGFSYNEQFF.

Only a few counts were recorded for this clonotype. The chain is built from TRBV7-8 and TRBJ2-1; TRBD2 agrees at 12 bases. Germline CDR1 reads SGHVS; CDR2 reads FQNEAQ. The ends lost 5 bases at V and 6 bases at J; junction bases unmatched: 8. The CDR3 length is 16 residues. This CDR3 reads CASSLTSGRGGNEQFF. As DNA, the CDR3 is TGTGCCAGCAGCCTGACTAGCGGGAGAGGGGGCAATGAGCAGTTCTTC. Full variable domain (outside the CDR3, taken from reference TRBV7-8 and TRBJ2-1): GAGVSQSPRYKVAKRGQDVALRCDPISGHVSLFWYQQALGQGPEFLTYFQNEAQLDKSGLPSDRFFAERPEGSVSTLKIQRTQQEDSAVYLCASSLTSGRGGNEQFFGPGTRLTVL.

This clonotype showed up many times. V is TRBV10-3 and J is TRBJ2-1; D is unclear. Germline CDR1 is ENHRY and CDR2 is SYGVKD. The germline V and J ends were trimmed by 10 bases and 5 bases, with 12 bases remaining between them. CDR3 length: 12 amino acids. The CDR3 loop reads CATAFLDNEQFF. The CDR3 DNA reads as TGTGCCACCGCCTTTTTGGACAATGAGCAGTTCTTC.

The gene calls are TRBV4-1 and TRBJ2-1, with D unclear. V dropped 0 bases and J dropped 8 bases, with 11 bases sitting between them. CDR1 is MGHRA and CDR2 is YSYEKL in the germline V gene. This CDR3 region has 14 residues. CDR3 residues: CASSQDRGRYEQFF. The CDR3 DNA is TGCGCCAGCAGCCAAGATCGAGGTAGATATGAGCAGTTCTTC.

V and J are TRBV28 and TRBJ2-1; 9 nucleotides line up with TRBD1. The CDR3 is 15 amino acids. Unmatched junction bases numbered 6, after V lost 5 bases and J lost 4 bases. The germline V gene encodes CDR1 MDHEN and CDR2 SYDVKM. As DNA, the CDR3 is TGTGCCAGCAGTAAGACAGGGGGTTATTACAATGAGCAGTTCTTC. Amino acid sequence: CASSKTGGYYNEQFF.

The chain uses TRBV5-1 and TRBJ2-5; D remains unclear. V lost 4 bases and J 2 bases, leaving 12 bases between the germline ends. The CDR3 length is 14 residues. Per the germline V gene, CDR1 is SGHRS and CDR2 is YFSETQ. As DNA, the CDR3 is TGCGCCAGCAGCCAACCCACCACTCAAGAGACCCAGTACTTC. It encodes CASSQPTTQETQYF.

The table lists this clonotype with a count of one. J is TRBJ2-1 and V is TRBV11-2; D gene unclear. V was trimmed by 1 base and J by 8 bases, leaving 15 bases between them. The CDR3 is 15 residues long. Looked up from germline, CDR1 is SGHAT and CDR2 is FQNNGV. The CDR3 spells CASSLAGYAGDEQFF. DNA of the CDR3: TGTGCCAGCAGCTTAGCCGGGTACGCAGGCGATGAGCAGTTCTTC.

The chain combines TRBV18 with TRBJ2-3; 7 bases map to TRBD2. The ends lost 2 bases at V and 5 bases at J; junction bases unmatched: 7. This CDR3 contains 15 residues. Germline CDR1 is KGHSH and CDR2 is LQKENI. In DNA, the CDR3 is TGTGCCAGCTCACCAGGGCGGGAGAAGCGAGATACGCAGTATTTT. Protein sequence: CASSPGREKRDTQYF.

This clonotype was counted between two and nine times. The chain combines TRBV4-3 with TRBJ2-1; tentatively, D is TRBD1 or TRBD2 (5 bases each). The CDR3 is 14 amino acids. V was cut by 3 bases and J by 7 bases, with 13 bases left in between. Germline V lookup: CDR1 LGHNA, CDR2 YSLEER. DNA of the CDR3: TGCGCCAGCAGCCACGTGGGGGAAAAAAATGAGCAGTTCTTC. Amino acids: CASSHVGEKNEQFF.

This clonotype was detected a few times. The rearrangement links TRBV29-1 to TRBJ2-2; D may be TRBD1 (5 bases). The CDR3 extends over 13 amino acids. The germline gives CDR1 SQVTM, CDR2 ANQGSEA. The CDR3 reads CIASGSSTGELFF. The CDR3 DNA follows: TGCATCGCTTCAGGGTCCAGCACCGGGGAGCTGTTTTTT.

This clonotype has a count of ten or more. V and J are TRBV12-3 or TRBV12-4 and TRBJ2-1; D may correspond to TRBD1 or TRBD2 (5 bases each). The CDR3 runs 13 residues. Deletions cut 6 bases from V and 6 bases from J, with 12 bases between. CDR3 nucleotide sequence: TGTGCCAGCAGCCCGGGGCGAACCAATGAGCAGTTCTTC. Translated, it gives CASSPGRTNEQFF.

With regard to this clonotype: The junction and the germline gene differ at one end; a read error may be behind it. The chain joins TRBV24-1 to TRBJ2-7, with TRBD1 matching 7 bases. Germline V gives CDR1 KGHDR, CDR2 SFDVKD. The CDR3 is 11 residues long. DNA for the CDR3: TGTGCCACCGGGACAGAAGGCGAGCAGCACTTC. Protein sequence: CATGTEGEQHF.

In this sample, this clonotype turned up a few times. V gene TRBV28 combines with J gene TRBJ2-5; possibly TRBD1 or TRBD2 for D (5 bases each). Germline CDR1 is MDHEN and CDR2 is SYDVKM. The CDR3 totals 15 residues. V was clipped by 6 bases and J by 4 bases, with 18 bases between them. CDR3 nucleotides: TGTGCCAGCAGCCTGAGGGGCAGGGTTGGAGAGACCCAGTACTTC. Protein: CASSLRGRVGETQYF.

The chain is built from TRBV20-1 and TRBJ2-3; D may match TRBD1 or TRBD2 (5 bases each). The germline CDR1 and CDR2 sequences are DFQATT and SNEGSKA (reference sequence). CDR3 size: 15 residues. CDR3 DNA sequence: TGCAATGCGCCCCCTGGGACGGTGGCCACAGATACGCAGTATTTT. Translation gives CNAPPGTVATDTQYF.

The CDR3 region has the DNA TGTGCCAGCAGTTTACCGTTTCCGTACGAGCAGTACTTC. It specifies CASSLPFPYEQYF. This sequence joins TRBV28 and TRBJ2-7, with D unresolved. CDR3 length: 13 residues. Germline V lookup: CDR1 MDHEN, CDR2 SYDVKM. Trimming stripped 2 bases from V and 4 bases from J, with 9 bases between.

This chain connects TRBV20-1 to TRBJ1-3, with no clear D. This CDR3 contains 14 residues. Trimming removed 1 base from V and 1 base from J, with 8 bases in between. Looked up from germline, CDR1 is DFQATT and CDR2 is SNEGSKA (reference sequence). CDR3 amino acids: CSARGVSSGNTIYF. In DNA, the CDR3 is TGCAGTGCTAGAGGCGTCTCTTCTGGAAACACCATATATTTT.